This T cell receptor beta chain was documented in a study of immune evolution from preneoplasia to lung adenocarcinoma. Study-wide context: HLA loss of heterozygosity: roughly 6.6% AIS, over 12% MIA, 30% to 35% ADC, none AAH.

Remarks on this clone: What it binds is unknown.

Study results and limitations: KRAS-mutant nodules had the highest T cell clonality.

Produced via immunoSEQ multiplex PCR; TCRdb's table is partial and in-frame only. The repertoire holds approximately 10,000 clones, with more than 75% as singletons. Resections took place in Japan or China from about 2013 to 2018. Two lung cancer pathologists independently confirmed each histologic diagnosis. Germline assignment: CDR1 LNHDA and CDR2 SQIVND (reference sequence). V was cut by 8 bases and J by 1 base, with 12 bases left in between. The CDR3 totals 14 residues. The V gene is TRBV19, the J gene TRBJ1-5; a possible D gene is TRBD1 (5 bases). The receptor's source is a person between 65 and 80 years old with invasive lung adenocarcinoma. Some clones in this sample may be carry-over from other donors' samples. The sequencing input was FFPE invasive lung adenocarcinoma tissue. The CDR3 DNA sequence: TGTGCCAGTGGGAGGGGCGCGAGCAATCAGCCCCAGCATTTT. Amino acid sequence: CASGRGASNQPQHF.